This T cell receptor beta chain was recorded in a study of vaccination and CD4 T cells after COVID-19. The overall study: Overlapping peptides covering the spike proteins of SARS-CoV-2, HCoV-NL63, HCoV-OC43 and HCoV-229E were added to stimulate cells.

The Oncomine TCR Beta short-read assay was applied to DNA of cultured CD4+ T cells. TCRdb itself ran the PCR reads through MiXCR, one entry per CDR3 protein. The data show 12,000 or so distinct CDR3 sequences, about two thirds seen once. Findings of the study overall: A nonsignificant median increase from around 21 to 38 SARS-CoV-2-reactive clonotypes was observed.

In regard to this clonotype: What it recognizes is unknown.

Treatment meaning: approximately 10-day PBMC culture with coronavirus spike peptide pools or control peptides (ViraFEST assay). After expanding antigen-specific T cells with peptide pools, ViraFEST sequenced their TCRs. Trimming removed 4 bases from V and 7 bases from J, with 14 bases in between. The germline V gene encodes CDR1 SGHTA and CDR2 FQGNSA. CDR3 length: 13 amino acids. This TCR was recovered from a human donor who had recovered from COVID-19. Sequencing was performed on CD4+ T cells from blood, cultured in vitro. The chain recombines TRBV7-2 with TRBJ2-7; D remains ambiguous. This chain's CDR3 is CASSSSTGFEQYF. The CDR3, as DNA: TGTGCCAGCAGCTCGTCAACTGGCTTTGAGCAGTACTTC.